This T cell receptor (beta chain) originates from a study of CD8+ T cells in alopecia areata. Notes on the study in general: The study also sequences resident alphabeta T cells of normal skin in scalp samples.

RNA was isolated and reverse transcribed to cDNA, the sequencing template. Some clones are missing from TCRdb's copy, which holds only in-frame ones; the method was immunoSEQ multiplex PCR. Among 6,900 or so clones listed, less than 75% were seen once. The treatment: oral pan-JAK inhibitor, 5-10 mg twice daily. Alopecia areata patients gave lesional scalp punch biopsies and peripheral blood samples. Turning to this clone: The antigen remains undetermined.

The sample in question was skin, obtained at week 4, from a patient treated with tofacitinib. The origin of this receptor is a human donor with alopecia areata.

This chain's CDR3 is CASSFHGGRSYEQYF. Here the CDR3 DNA reads TGTGCCAGCAGCTTTCACGGGGGGCGGTCCTACGAGCAGTACTTC. J is TRBJ2-7 and V is TRBV7-2, with a weak D call TRBD2 (7 bases). The CDR3 is 15 residues long. V lost 3 bases and J 1 base, leaving 13 bases between the germline ends. The germline gives CDR1 SGHTA, CDR2 FQGNSA. The full variable domain, in which reference TRBV7-2 and TRBJ2-7 provide the parts outside the CDR3, is GAGVSQSPSNKVTEKGKDVELRCDPISGHTALYWYRQSLGQGLEFLIYFQGNSAPDKSGLPSDRFSAERTGGSVSTLTIQRTQQEDSAVYLCASSFHGGRSYEQYFGPGTRLTVT.